Shown below are 19 T cell receptor beta chains from a single sample sequenced in a study of blood T cell repertoires in COVID-19. Libraries were prepared by immunoSEQ multiplex PCR; TCRdb keeps only in-frame clonotypes and omits some of them. The sample lists more than 60,000 clones, roughly 80% occurring once. Material: peripheral blood. The receptors originated from a human donor in a cohort sampled during active COVID-19.

The V gene is TRBV6-2 or TRBV6-3, the J gene TRBJ2-3, with 10 bases fitting TRBD2. V lost 4 bases and J lost 3; bases outside the gene matches: 7. This CDR3 has 16 residues. CDR1 is MNHEY, CDR2 SVGEGT, per germline. CDR3 nucleotides: TGTGCCAGCAGTTTATATAGCGGGGGGCTAACAGATACGCAGTATTTT. Translation gives CASSLYSGGLTDTQYF.

The CDR3 region has the DNA TGCGCCAGCAGCCACCTGGGGACAGGGATGTCTGGGGCCAACGTCCTGACTTTC. Encoded protein: CASSHLGTGMSGANVLTF. The gene calls are TRBV4-3 and TRBJ2-6; 9 bases match TRBD1. The CDR3 runs to 18 residues. The junction had 7 bases not matched to a gene; V was cut back by 3 bases and J by 1 base. In germline, CDR1 is LGHNA, CDR2 YSLEER.

The chain's CDR3 is CASSETGTGYGETQYF. The CDR3 DNA sequence: TGTGCCAGCTCAGAAACCGGGACAGGGTATGGGGAGACCCAGTACTTC. The rearrangement links TRBV18 to TRBJ2-5, with 9 bases fitting TRBD1. The germline gives CDR1 KGHSH, CDR2 LQKENI. The V segment lost 5 bases and the J segment 5 bases; nucleotides outside the gene matches: 12. CDR3 length equals 16 residues.

The count of this clone is one. V and J are TRBV7-2 and TRBJ2-1; TRBD2 might be the D (5 bases). V was shortened by 5 bases and J by 1 base, with 9 bases between the two germline ends. This CDR3 spans 14 amino acids. In germline, CDR1 is SGHTA, CDR2 FQGNSA. The CDR3 protein is CASSISVSYNEQFF. In DNA, the CDR3 is TGTGCCAGCAGCATTAGCGTTTCCTACAATGAGCAGTTCTTC.

This clone was counted between two and nine times. The CDR3 nucleotides are TGTGCCAGCAGCGAACAACAGGGGATCGCTGGAAACACCATATATTTT. Translated: CASSEQQGIAGNTIYF. This chain uses TRBV5-4 with TRBJ1-3, with 7 bases matching TRBD1. Germline trimming cut 4 bases from V and 2 bases from J; bases unmatched to any gene: 9. The CDR3 spans 16 residues. Per germline, CDR1 SGHNT and CDR2 YYREEE (reference sequence).

The V gene is TRBV30, the J gene TRBJ2-7, with 11 bases matching TRBD2. Germline values: CDR1 GTSNPN, CDR2 SVGIG (reference sequence). This CDR3 has 15 residues. The J segment lost 6 bases and the V segment lost 3 bases, leaving 10 bases of the junction unmatched. CDR3 sequence reads: CAWRIGTSGVFEQYF. The CDR3 DNA sequence: TGTGCCTGGAGAATCGGGACTAGCGGTGTTTTCGAGCAGTACTTC.

Written as DNA, the CDR3 is TGTGCCAGCAGCTTACGGAGTGATTATGGCTACACCTTC. It specifies CASSLRSDYGYTF. The chain is built from TRBV7-2 and TRBJ1-2, with no clear D. This CDR3 has 13 amino acids. Trimming left V 2 bases short and J 5 bases short, with 9 bases between. In germline, CDR1 is SGHTA, CDR2 FQGNSA. The entire variable domain, with the rest obtained from reference TRBV7-2 and TRBJ1-2, is as follows: GAGVSQSPSNKVTEKGKDVELRCDPISGHTALYWYRQSLGQGLEFLIYFQGNSAPDKSGLPSDRFSAERTGGSVSTLTIQRTQQEDSAVYLCASSLRSDYGYTFGSGTRLTVV.

The J gene is TRBJ2-1, the V gene TRBV2, with 8 positions matching TRBD2. The CDR3 consists of 15 residues. With 5 bases clipped from V and 4 bases from J, the junction kept 7 bases outside the gene matches. The germline V gene has CDR1 SNHLY and CDR2 FYNNEI. This CDR3 is CASSPRGGLYNEQFF. In DNA, the CDR3 is TGTGCCAGCAGTCCACGGGGGGGGCTATACAATGAGCAGTTCTTC.

This clone was observed a single time. The chain has TRBV7-6 and TRBJ2-5; TRBD2 might be the D (5 bases). V was cut by 3 bases and J by 5 bases, with 13 bases left in between. The CDR3 spans 14 residues. Germline V gene lookup returns CDR1 SGHVS and CDR2 FNYEAQ. Written as DNA, the CDR3 is TGTGCCAGCAGCTTTAGAGGGCATGCTGAGACCCAGTACTTC. This codes for CASSFRGHAETQYF.

This chain joins TRBV11-2 and TRBJ2-2; TRBD1 matches 7 bases. CDR3 length: 18 amino acids. Germline trimming cut 1 base from V and 4 bases from J; bases unmatched to any gene: 12. Germline CDR1 SGHAT, CDR2 FQNNGV. Here the CDR3 reads CASSLGLGQPRSTGELFF. The CDR3 coding sequence is TGTGCCAGCAGCTTAGGGCTGGGACAGCCTCGAAGCACCGGGGAGCTGTTTTTT.

This clone was seen once. V usage is TRBV5-6 and J usage is TRBJ2-5, with D perhaps matching TRBD2 (6 bases). Trimming cost V 1 base and J 4 bases, with 14 bases left between them. Germline-derived CDR1 and CDR2 are SGHDT and YYEEEE. The CDR3 sequence is 15 residues long. The CDR3 region is CASSLSWRGRETQYF. In nucleotides, the CDR3 is TGTGCCAGCAGCTTGTCGTGGCGGGGTCGAGAGACCCAGTACTTC.

V is TRBV11-2 and J is TRBJ1-1; no clear D gene. Trimming stripped 5 bases from V and 7 bases from J, with 17 bases between. CDR3 length: 14 amino acids. Germline loops: CDR1 SGHAT, CDR2 FQNNGV. CDR3 in amino acids: CASSTQTGYGEAFF. The CDR3 nucleotides read TGTGCCAGCAGCACCCAGACGGGGTACGGTGAAGCTTTCTTT.

The count of this clone is one. This rearrangement joins TRBV4-2 to TRBJ2-7; 9 bases line up with TRBD2. Germline lookup yields CDR1 LGHNA and CDR2 YNFKEQ. The V and J ends lost 3 bases and 5 bases, in that order; junction bases with no gene match: 8. This CDR3 is built from 15 residues. Here the CDR3 reads CASSHSRGGLDEQYF. As DNA, the CDR3 is TGTGCCAGCAGCCATTCGCGGGGGGGTTTAGACGAGCAGTACTTC.

V and J are TRBV2 and TRBJ2-7, with TRBD2 matching 10 bases. The ends lost 2 bases at V and 2 bases at J; junction bases unmatched: 6. CDR1 and CDR2 (germline): SNHLY, FYNNEI. The CDR3 is 16 residues long. CDR3: CASSEWGAGGPYEQYF. The CDR3 region has the DNA TGTGCCAGCAGTGAATGGGGAGCGGGGGGGCCCTACGAGCAGTACTTC. Variable domain in full (rest from reference TRBV2 and TRBJ2-7): EPEVTQTPSHQVTQMGQEVILRCVPISNHLYFYWYRQILGQKVEFLVSFYNNEISEKSEIFDDQFSVERPDGSNFTLKIRSTKLEDSAMYFCASSEWGAGGPYEQYFGPGTRLTVT.

With regard to this clone: Possible read error: a much larger clone is one base away. The rearrangement uses TRBV2 and TRBJ1-1; D is perhaps TRBD1 (6 bases). The CDR3 covers 13 residues. The V end lost 4 bases, the J end lost 0 bases, and 6 bases lay between the germline ends. Germline loops: CDR1 SNHLY, CDR2 FYNNEI. This CDR3 reads CASSGQVNTEAFF. CDR3 in DNA: TGTGCCAGCAGTGGACAGGTGAACACTGAAGCTTTCTTT.

This chain's CDR3 is CASSRQEPYEQYF. The CDR3 DNA reads TGTGCCAGCAGCAGACAGGAGCCCTACGAGCAGTACTTC. The chain has TRBV2 and TRBJ2-7; a weak D match, TRBD1 (6 bases). Trimming shortened V by 6 bases and J by 2 bases, and 11 bases separated the two germline ends. Germline CDR1 reads SNHLY; CDR2 reads FYNNEI. The CDR3 runs to 13 residues.

This chain connects TRBV19 to TRBJ1-3, with D perhaps TRBD1 (5 bases). The V end was cut by 1 base, the J end by 0 bases, with 10 bases between. In germline, CDR1 is LNHDA, CDR2 SQIVND (reference sequence). CDR3 length equals 16 residues. The CDR3: CASSIGGVDSGNTIYF. The CDR3 DNA is TGTGCCAGTAGTATAGGGGGGGTCGACTCTGGAAACACCATATATTTT.

The chain employs TRBV6-2 or TRBV6-3 and TRBJ1-5, with 8 bases aligning to TRBD1. There are 15 residues in the CDR3. Germline CDR1 and CDR2: MNHEY and SVGEGT. Trimming cost V 4 bases and J 6 bases; bases outside gene matches: 8. CDR3 loop: CASSLPGQVVQPQHF. The CDR3 DNA follows: TGTGCCAGCAGTTTACCGGGACAGGTAGTTCAGCCCCAGCATTTT.

This sequence joins TRBV9 and TRBJ2-2; no clear D gene. This CDR3 spans 14 amino acids. Germline V gene data show CDR1 as SGDLS and CDR2 as YYNGEE. V was pared by 4 bases and J by 6 bases, with 13 bases between. DNA of the CDR3: TGTGCCAGCAGCCCCCGACTTCCGGCCGGGGAGCTGTTTTTT. Translated: CASSPRLPAGELFF.